This TCR beta chain was identified in a study of shared clonotypes between healthy human individuals. Every subset had its genomic DNA shared out evenly among several immunoSEQ plates. The repertoire was sequenced with immunoSEQ multiplex PCR; TCRdb's copy has only in-frame clones and lacks some. The sample has about 700,000 clones, 74% seen once; the top ten hold about 1.7%. This CDR3 has 11 amino acids. Deletions cut 6 bases from V and 11 bases from J, with 11 bases between. Germline values: CDR1 MDHEN, CDR2 SYDVKM. Sequencing was performed on memory CD4+ T cells sorted from blood. The subset is: CD45RA-negative fraction. The chain uses TRBV28 and TRBJ1-3; D is ambiguous. This sequence originates from a woman under 40 in good health. As DNA, the CDR3 is TGTGCCAGCAGAGGCGGGAACTCCATATATTTT. Translating gives CASRGGNSIYF.